These T cell receptor beta chains were read from a single sample in a study of Tregs in tolerant kidney transplant recipients. Measured with immunoSEQ multiplex PCR; TCRdb has only the in-frame clones, and not every one. The table shows around 50,000 clones, with about 92% occurring only once. Sample: CD8+ T cells from blood (PBMCs), taken 12 months after the transplant. All receptors derive from a human patient who received a combined kidney and bone marrow transplant. These T cells may partly come from the graft donor. CDR3s leave out the opening cysteine and the closing phenylalanine or tryptophan. The order of the fields is CDR3 protein, V gene, clone size, D gene, J gene. The D gene is left open where the match is weak. Size tells how often a clone was seen (once, few, many) or the class of an expanded clone, and some rows leave it out.

cdr3_aa: ASSPWGELGNQPQH
v_call: TRBV5-8
clone_size: NA
d_call: NA
j_call: TRBJ1-5

cdr3_aa: ASSQAEEGGHEQF
v_call: TRBV4-2
clone_size: few
d_call: TRBD1
j_call: TRBJ2-1

cdr3_aa: ASSLDLAGSYNEQF
v_call: TRBV13
clone_size: once
d_call: TRBD2
j_call: TRBJ2-1

cdr3_aa: ASSPGTGQYYEQY
v_call: TRBV27
clone_size: NA
d_call: TRBD1
j_call: TRBJ2-7

cdr3_aa: ASSQDSGESYEQY
v_call: TRBV4-2
clone_size: NA
d_call: NA
j_call: TRBJ2-7

cdr3_aa: ASSESAGETQY
v_call: TRBV6-1
clone_size: NA
d_call: NA
j_call: TRBJ2-5

cdr3_aa: ASSSQWDRGYDEQF
v_call: TRBV5-1
clone_size: once
d_call: TRBD1
j_call: TRBJ2-1

cdr3_aa: ASSYDSYEQY
v_call: TRBV6-5
clone_size: NA
d_call: NA
j_call: TRBJ2-7

cdr3_aa: ASSLQGRKAEQF
v_call: TRBV27
clone_size: once
d_call: NA
j_call: TRBJ2-1

cdr3_aa: ASSLGTGANQPQH
v_call: TRBV27
clone_size: NA
d_call: TRBD1
j_call: TRBJ1-5

cdr3_aa: ASSPIGVTGELF
v_call: TRBV5-3
clone_size: NA
d_call: NA
j_call: TRBJ2-2

cdr3_aa: TSSQQDRSSYEQY
v_call: TRBV1
clone_size: medium-sized
d_call: NA
j_call: TRBJ2-7

cdr3_aa: ATSTVYSNQPQH
v_call: TRBV15
clone_size: NA
d_call: NA
j_call: TRBJ1-5

cdr3_aa: AWGLANIDYEQY
v_call: TRBV30
clone_size: NA
d_call: TRBD2
j_call: TRBJ2-7

cdr3_aa: ASSSGQGASDTQY
v_call: TRBV5-1
clone_size: NA
d_call: TRBD1
j_call: TRBJ2-3

cdr3_aa: ASRYRGEMNTEAF
v_call: TRBV27
clone_size: NA
d_call: TRBD1
j_call: TRBJ1-1

cdr3_aa: ASSLDRAETQY
v_call: TRBV5-1
clone_size: NA
d_call: TRBD1
j_call: TRBJ2-5

cdr3_aa: AWSVREGRVEQY
v_call: TRBV30
clone_size: NA
d_call: TRBD2
j_call: TRBJ2-7

cdr3_aa: ASSMGLQRGNTIY
v_call: TRBV5-4
clone_size: NA
d_call: NA
j_call: TRBJ1-3

cdr3_aa: ASSLYGGTSGGTSTDTQY
v_call: TRBV27
clone_size: NA
d_call: TRBD2
j_call: TRBJ2-3

cdr3_aa: ASSGRQGLFYGYT
v_call: TRBV9
clone_size: NA
d_call: TRBD1
j_call: TRBJ1-2

cdr3_aa: ASSPWTGYGYT
v_call: TRBV27
clone_size: NA
d_call: TRBD1
j_call: TRBJ1-2

cdr3_aa: SVEDRGYEQY
v_call: TRBV29-1
clone_size: NA
d_call: NA
j_call: TRBJ2-7

cdr3_aa: ASSQEVAGGSDTQY
v_call: TRBV4-2
clone_size: NA
d_call: TRBD2
j_call: TRBJ2-3

cdr3_aa: ASSYQTGEITGELF
v_call: TRBV7-6
clone_size: NA
d_call: TRBD1
j_call: TRBJ2-2

cdr3_aa: ASSKSALAGGPDTGELF
v_call: TRBV21-1
clone_size: NA
d_call: NA
j_call: TRBJ2-2

cdr3_aa: ASSEALGGNSPLH
v_call: TRBV2
clone_size: NA
d_call: NA
j_call: TRBJ1-6

cdr3_aa: AITGEDGETQY
v_call: TRBV28
clone_size: NA
d_call: NA
j_call: TRBJ2-5

cdr3_aa: ASSRRVDVYNEKLF
v_call: TRBV19
clone_size: NA
d_call: NA
j_call: TRBJ1-4

cdr3_aa: SVGGQGVVEAF
v_call: TRBV29-1
clone_size: NA
d_call: TRBD1
j_call: TRBJ1-1

cdr3_aa: ATSGHSNTEAF
v_call: TRBV15
clone_size: few
d_call: NA
j_call: TRBJ1-1

cdr3_aa: ASRRDSYTGELF
v_call: TRBV28
clone_size: NA
d_call: TRBD1
j_call: TRBJ2-2

cdr3_aa: ASSLVPGGGHEQY
v_call: TRBV11-2
clone_size: NA
d_call: TRBD2
j_call: TRBJ2-7

cdr3_aa: SVLPKDTQY
v_call: TRBV29-1
clone_size: NA
d_call: NA
j_call: TRBJ2-3

cdr3_aa: ASSIYGRATDTQY
v_call: TRBV19
clone_size: NA
d_call: NA
j_call: TRBJ2-3

cdr3_aa: ASISSGKGDQY
v_call: TRBV6-1
clone_size: NA
d_call: TRBD2
j_call: TRBJ2-5

cdr3_aa: ASSLAGTSPSYEQY
v_call: TRBV5-1
clone_size: once
d_call: NA
j_call: TRBJ2-7

cdr3_aa: ASLRGNEQF
v_call: TRBV7-7
clone_size: NA
d_call: NA
j_call: TRBJ2-1

cdr3_aa: ASSPGTRGRADTQY
v_call: TRBV5-5
clone_size: NA
d_call: TRBD2
j_call: TRBJ2-3

cdr3_aa: ASSQSQGGTSGLNEQF
v_call: TRBV4-3
clone_size: NA
d_call: TRBD2
j_call: TRBJ2-1

cdr3_aa: ASSQGGVETQY
v_call: TRBV9
clone_size: NA
d_call: NA
j_call: TRBJ2-5

cdr3_aa: ASSGTSGGRSYNEQF
v_call: TRBV18
clone_size: NA
d_call: TRBD2
j_call: TRBJ2-1

cdr3_aa: SAEPGQKY
v_call: TRBV20-1
clone_size: NA
d_call: TRBD1
j_call: TRBJ2-7